This is a list of T cell receptor beta chains from one sample in a study of cytomegalovirus exposure and HLA in healthy donors. Generated by immunoSEQ multiplex PCR, the TCRdb table keeps only in-frame clones and is missing some. The table lists over 100,000 clones, around two thirds of them singletons. Sequenced input: PBMCs. The receptor source for this set is a human donor in good health. CDR3s include the opening cysteine and the closing phenylalanine or tryptophan. The D gene is left open where the match is weak. Rows may omit the clone size; those that give it use once, few, many or a size class.

>TRBV19|NA|once|TRBJ2-2
TGTGCCAGCCAATACTCCTCTCTGAGGACCGGGGAGCTGTTTTTT
CASQYSSLRTGELFF
>TRBV5-1|TRBD2|NA|TRBJ2-3
TGCGCCAGCAGCTCGGTAGCGGGAAGTTCGGATACGCAGTATTTT
CASSSVAGSSDTQYF
>TRBV6-5|TRBD2|NA|TRBJ2-4
TGTGCCAGCAGCCGGGGGGGCCCGGCCAAAAACATTCAGTACTTC
CASSRGGPAKNIQYF
>TRBV5-1|TRBD1|NA|TRBJ2-1
TGCGCCAGCAGCTTGAGCACAGGGGGCTACGATGAGCAGTTCTTC
CASSLSTGGYDEQFF
>TRBV2|NA|NA|TRBJ1-1
TGTGCCAGCAGTGGATTGGAGGGAAGAACTGAAGCTTTCTTT
CASSGLEGRTEAFF
>TRBV2|TRBD1|NA|TRBJ2-5
TGTGCCAGCAGCTCCCCCGGCGTGGTCCGACAGGGCGCTCAAGAGACCCAGTACTTC
CASSSPGVVRQGAQETQYF
>TRBV7-2|TRBD2|NA|TRBJ2-1
TGTGCCAGCAGCCATAGGCGGGGGGGCCGGGATGAGCAGTTCTTC
CASSHRRGGRDEQFF
>TRBV6-5|TRBD2|NA|TRBJ2-7
TGTGCCAGCAGTTTTACAGGACTAGTTTACGAGCAGTACTTC
CASSFTGLVYEQYF
>TRBV28|NA|NA|TRBJ2-7
TGTGCCAGCAGTTTTTTTCTGAGAACCTACGAGCAGTACTTC
CASSFFLRTYEQYF
>TRBV27|NA|once|TRBJ2-3
TGTGCCAGCAGTTTATCGACAATTTCCGCCGGGAGCCCAGATACGCAGTATTTT
CASSLSTISAGSPDTQYF
>TRBV7-9|NA|NA|TRBJ2-2
TGTGCCTCCCCGAGGGGGACCGGGGAGCTGTTTTTT
CASPRGTGELFF
>TRBV29-1|NA|NA|TRBJ1-2
TGCAGCGTTGAAGTTGGCAGCTATGGCTACACCTTC
CSVEVGSYGYTF
>TRBV29-1|TRBD1|NA|TRBJ2-1
TGCAGCGTTGAGCCGACAGGGTTTGGCAATGAGCAGTTCTTC
CSVEPTGFGNEQFF
>TRBV27|NA|NA|TRBJ1-5
TGTCCCACTTCGGGCAGACTAAATCAGCCCCAGCATTTT
CPTSGRLNQPQHF
>TRBV4-3|TRBD2|NA|TRBJ2-5
TGCGCCAGCAGCCAAGATCGTACGGGGAAGGGACTAGCGGGGGGGTACCAAGAGACCCAGTACTTC
CASSQDRTGKGLAGGYQETQYF
>TRBV18|NA|once|TRBJ2-2
TGTGCCAGCTCACCTAACGGAGGGACTCATAACACCGGGGAGCTGTTTTTT
CASSPNGGTHNTGELFF
>TRBV28|TRBD1|NA|TRBJ2-1
TGTGCCAGCAGTACCGCCAGGGGGTATGAGCAGTTCTTC
CASSTARGYEQFF
>TRBV19|TRBD2|NA|TRBJ2-1
TGTGCCAGTAGTACGGGAGGGGGCTCCTACAATGAGCAGTTCTTC
CASSTGGGSYNEQFF
>TRBV15|TRBD2|once|TRBJ2-5
TGTGCCACCAGCAGGACTAGCGGGAGTGGGGAGACCCAGTACTTC
CATSRTSGSGETQYF
>TRBV7-2|NA|NA|TRBJ2-3
TGTGCCAGCAGCTTAGATAGCGGTACGCAGTATTTT
CASSLDSGTQYF
>TRBV2|TRBD1|NA|TRBJ1-4
TGTGCCAGCACCTACAATCCGGGACAGGGAGGGGTAGGAACTAATGAAAAACTGTTTTTT
CASTYNPGQGGVGTNEKLFF
>TRBV6-5|TRBD1|NA|TRBJ1-1
TGTGCCAGCAGGAGAACGGACAGGATGAACACTGAAGCTTTCTTT
CASRRTDRMNTEAFF
>TRBV6-1|NA|NA|TRBJ2-5
TGTGCCAGCAGTGAAACCCACGGTAGCGGTGCGCCGGGGACCCAGTACTTC
CASSETHGSGAPGTQYF
>TRBV5-4|NA|NA|TRBJ1-2
TGTGCCAGCAGCCGGGGGTCGGGCACTTATGGCTACACCTTC
CASSRGSGTYGYTF
>TRBV5-1|TRBD2|few|TRBJ2-5
TGCGCCAGCACACCAGTAGCGGGGGGGCAAGAGACCCAGTACTTC
CASTPVAGGQETQYF
>TRBV7-2|NA|NA|TRBJ2-7
TGTGCCAGCAGCCTTTCTTGGGGGGGCCGGGGCGAGCAGTACTTC
CASSLSWGGRGEQYF
>TRBV27|NA|NA|TRBJ2-3
TGTGCCAGCAGTCCCAACAGGGTTAGGACGCAGTATTTT
CASSPNRVRTQYF
>TRBV6-5|TRBD2|NA|TRBJ2-5
TGTGCCAGCAGTTACCCCCGCGGGGGGGCCGGGGAGACCCAGTACTTC
CASSYPRGGAGETQYF
>TRBV6-4|TRBD2|few|TRBJ2-1
TGTGCCAGCAGTGACTGGCTAGCGGGAGCGGGTGAGCAGTTCTTC
CASSDWLAGAGEQFF
>TRBV19|TRBD1|NA|TRBJ2-5
TGTGCCAGTAGTATAGCAGGGGGCGGCGGCGAGACCCAGTACTTC
CASSIAGGGGETQYF
>TRBV10-2|NA|NA|TRBJ2-7
TGCGCCAGCAGTGACTTATACGAGCAGTACTTC
CASSDLYEQYF
>TRBV9|TRBD2|NA|TRBJ2-5
TGTGCCAGCAGCGTAGGGGGGCTAGCGGGGGTCCAAGAGACCCAGTACTTC
CASSVGGLAGVQETQYF
>TRBV18|TRBD2|NA|TRBJ2-5
TGTGCCAGCTCAGGGACTAGCGGCAACCAAGAGACCCAGTACTTC
CASSGTSGNQETQYF
>TRBV5-4|NA|NA|TRBJ1-4
TGTGCCAGCAGCTTGGCGGGTCTCCGGGGAGCTAATGAAAAACTGTTTTTT
CASSLAGLRGANEKLFF
>TRBV28|NA|NA|TRBJ2-5
TGTGCCAGCGCCTCTAGCGAACCCACGGGGGAGACCCAGTACTTC
CASASSEPTGETQYF
>TRBV16|NA|NA|TRBJ2-2
TGTGCCAGCAGCCAGCCTGGCAGAGGAGTCGGGGAGCTGTTTTTT
CASSQPGRGVGELFF
>TRBV6-5|NA|NA|TRBJ1-6
TGTGCCAGCCGGCAGGGTGAGTGGGATTCACCCCTCCACTTT
CASRQGEWDSPLHF
>TRBV27|TRBD1|NA|TRBJ2-1
TGTGCCAGCAGACGGGACAGGCCTTACAATGAGCAGTTCTTC
CASRRDRPYNEQFF
>TRBV28|NA|NA|TRBJ1-5
TGTGCCAGCAACGACAGAGCAACGTATCAGCCCCAGCATTTT
CASNDRATYQPQHF
>TRBV6-1|TRBD1|few|TRBJ1-5
TGTGCCAGCGGGACAGGGGGTGCCCAGCATTTT
CASGTGGAQHF
>TRBV28|NA|NA|TRBJ2-2
TGTGCCAGCAGTTTGAGCGGCAGGGGAAATGTAGTCGGGGAGCTGTTTTTT
CASSLSGRGNVVGELFF
>TRBV27|NA|NA|TRBJ2-7
TGTGCCAGCAGTTCGGGGGTTTCCTACGAGCAGTACTTC
CASSSGVSYEQYF
>TRBV10-3|NA|NA|TRBJ1-2
TGTGCCATAAGAAACGACAGTAACTATGGCTACACCTTC
CAIRNDSNYGYTF
>TRBV5-4|TRBD1|NA|TRBJ1-5
TGTGCCAGCAGCTTGGTTACAGGGGTGGATCAGCCCCAGCATTTT
CASSLVTGVDQPQHF
>TRBV6-1|NA|NA|TRBJ2-5
TGTGCCAGCAGGGGCCCAGCTAGGGAGCAGTACTTC
CASRGPAREQYF
>TRBV30|TRBD2|NA|TRBJ2-3
TGTGCCTGGAGTTCTATATCGGGACTAGCCACAGATACGCAGTATTTT
CAWSSISGLATDTQYF
>TRBV7-8|TRBD1|NA|TRBJ1-1
TGTGCCAGCAGCCGGGACAGGGCGAACACTGAAGCTTTCTTT
CASSRDRANTEAFF
>TRBV30|NA|NA|TRBJ1-1
TGTGCCTGGAGCGAGACGGGGGGGCTGTTCGGTGAAGCTTTCTTT
CAWSETGGLFGEAFF
>TRBV6-5|NA|NA|TRBJ2-1
TGTGCCACCACCCCAGCGGGCGCTAAGGATGAGCAGTTCTTC
CATTPAGAKDEQFF
>TRBV30|NA|NA|TRBJ2-5
TGTGCCTGGGGACCGGGGGTCCAAGAGACCCAGTACTTC
CAWGPGVQETQYF
>TRBV9|TRBD2|many|TRBJ2-1
TGTGCCAGCAGCCCCCTTTGGGTCGTGGCTAGCGGCTACAATGAGCAGTTCTTC
CASSPLWVVASGYNEQFF
>TRBV2|NA|NA|TRBJ2-2
TGTGCCAGCTCGGCGGGACAGCTCACCGGGGAGCTGTTTTTT
CASSAGQLTGELFF